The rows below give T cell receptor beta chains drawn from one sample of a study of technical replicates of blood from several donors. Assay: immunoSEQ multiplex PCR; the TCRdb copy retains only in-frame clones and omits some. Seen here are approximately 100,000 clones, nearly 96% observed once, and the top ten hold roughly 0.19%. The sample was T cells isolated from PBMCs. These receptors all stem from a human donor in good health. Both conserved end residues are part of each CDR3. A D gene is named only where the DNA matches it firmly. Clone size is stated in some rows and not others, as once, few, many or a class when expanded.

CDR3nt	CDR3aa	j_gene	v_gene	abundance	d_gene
TGTGCCAGCAGCTTCCTTCTAGCGGGAGCTAGTTCAGATACGCAGTATTTT	CASSFLLAGASSDTQYF	TRBJ2-3	TRBV11-2	.	TRBD2
TGCGCCAGCAGCTTGGGCCTAGGAGGGCCGCACAATGAGCAGTTCTTC	CASSLGLGGPHNEQFF	TRBJ2-1	TRBV5-1	.	.
TGCGCCAGCAGCCAAGTCGTCCCGGGACAGGGGTCGGGCTATAATTCACCCCTCCACTTT	CASSQVVPGQGSGYNSPLHF	TRBJ1-6	TRBV4-1	.	TRBD1
TGTGCCAGCAGCTCCCCGGTCCGCCTTGCTAACTATGGCTACACCTTC	CASSSPVRLANYGYTF	TRBJ1-2	TRBV7-2	.	.
TGTGCCAGCAGCGTAGGCAGGAAAGAGACCCAGTACTTC	CASSVGRKETQYF	TRBJ2-5	TRBV9	.	.
TGCGCCAGCAGCTTTTATGGGGACTCCGGCGAGCAGTACTTC	CASSFYGDSGEQYF	TRBJ2-7	TRBV5-1	.	.
TGTGCCAGCAGCCAGGGACAGGTCTTTTACGAGCAGTACTTC	CASSQGQVFYEQYF	TRBJ2-7	TRBV5-5	.	TRBD1
TGCGCCAGCAGCTCCCGACAGGGGAACACTGAAGCTTTCTTT	CASSSRQGNTEAFF	TRBJ1-1	TRBV5-1	once	TRBD1
TGTGCCAGCAGCCCAGGGACAGGATCCTACGAGCAGTACTTC	CASSPGTGSYEQYF	TRBJ2-7	TRBV5-4	.	TRBD1
TGTGCCAGCAGTGGTACGGGACACGTCAATGAGCAGTTCTTC	CASSGTGHVNEQFF	TRBJ2-1	TRBV25-1	.	.
TGTGCCAGCAGCTCGATATTGGGGACAGGTTTTTTTGGGGCCAACGTCCTGACTTTC	CASSSILGTGFFGANVLTF	TRBJ2-6	TRBV5-8	.	TRBD1
TGTGCCAGCAGCCAAGGAGGGGGGGATGGACCCTACACCTTC	CASSQGGGDGPYTF	TRBJ1-2	TRBV14	.	.
TGCAGCGCTGAGGAAGGGGAAGGGTCACCCCTCCACTTT	CSAEEGEGSPLHF	TRBJ1-6	TRBV29-1	.	.
TGTGCCAGCAGTGCCGGGACTTCCTCCTACGAGCAGTACTTC	CASSAGTSSYEQYF	TRBJ2-7	TRBV2	.	.
TGTGCCAGAAGCTTGTATGGACAGGGGCCTTCGGAAGCTTTCTTT	CARSLYGQGPSEAFF	TRBJ1-1	TRBV5-3	.	TRBD1
TGTGCCAGCAGCCCGGGACAGGGAGCCTACGAGCAGTACTTC	CASSPGQGAYEQYF	TRBJ2-7	TRBV11-2	.	TRBD1
TGTGCCAGCAGCTTAACAGGGGGCGAGAACGAGCAGTACTTC	CASSLTGGENEQYF	TRBJ2-7	TRBV5-4	.	TRBD1
TGTGCCAGCAGCTCGTATACGGGACAGGGGGTCAAGAACACTGAAGCTTTCTTT	CASSSYTGQGVKNTEAFF	TRBJ1-1	TRBV11-3	.	TRBD1
TGTGCCAGCAGCCAAGTTTCCCCTCCTCTGACTAGCCCCTACGAGCAGTACTTC	CASSQVSPPLTSPYEQYF	TRBJ2-7	TRBV4-2	.	TRBD2
TGTGCCAGCAGCCCCCGGGTAAGCTCCTACAATGAGCAGTTCTTC	CASSPRVSSYNEQFF	TRBJ2-1	TRBV7-2	.	.
TGTGCCAGCAGTTTCTCTTGGAGACTGAACCCTGACTATGGCTACACCTTC	CASSFSWRLNPDYGYTF	TRBJ1-2	TRBV28	.	.
TGTGCCAGCAGTTTACCGAAAGCGGCAATGAATCTATACGAGCAGTACTTC	CASSLPKAAMNLYEQYF	TRBJ2-7	TRBV28	.	.
TGTGCCAGCAGTTACACGGGACAGAACTACAATGAGCAGTTCTTC	CASSYTGQNYNEQFF	TRBJ2-1	TRBV6-5	.	TRBD1
TGTGCCAGCAGCTCTCGCGGGACAGGTAATTACGAGCAGTACTTC	CASSSRGTGNYEQYF	TRBJ2-7	TRBV5-6	.	TRBD1
TGTGCCAGCTCACCAGTCTCTAGCGGGGGGACCCGCTACGAGCAGTACTTC	CASSPVSSGGTRYEQYF	TRBJ2-7	TRBV18	.	TRBD2
TGTGCCACCGGGGAGGTTAACTATGGCTACACCTTC	CATGEVNYGYTF	TRBJ1-2	TRBV15	.	.
TGCGCCAGCAGTGACGACTTAACCCCCATGAACACTGAAGCTTTCTTT	CASSDDLTPMNTEAFF	TRBJ1-1	TRBV10-1	few	.
TGTGCCAGCAGCGTAGGTGATCGGGAGGTCGCTGAAAAACTGTTTTTT	CASSVGDREVAEKLFF	TRBJ1-4	TRBV9	.	.
TGTGCCAGCAGTTACTCAGCTAGTCCCTTTTACAATGAGCAGTTCTTC	CASSYSASPFYNEQFF	TRBJ2-1	TRBV6-5	once	.
TGCGCCAGCAGCCAAGTCGCGGGCCCCCAAGTAGTCTCCTATAATTCACCCCTCCACTTT	CASSQVAGPQVVSYNSPLHF	TRBJ1-6	TRBV4-1	.	.
TGTGCCAGCAGCTTAGGGGGACAGGGGCTTTACGAGCAGTACTTC	CASSLGGQGLYEQYF	TRBJ2-7	TRBV7-9	.	TRBD1
TGTGCCTGGACCTCCCAGGGGCTCTACGAGCAGTACTTC	CAWTSQGLYEQYF	TRBJ2-7	TRBV30	.	.
TGTGCCAGCGGACTAGCGGGAGTGTACAATGAGCAGTTCTTC	CASGLAGVYNEQFF	TRBJ2-1	TRBV6-1	.	TRBD2
TGTGCCAGCAGCCCAGAAAGGTTTCTAGCGGGGGGCACCTACGAGCAGTACTTC	CASSPERFLAGGTYEQYF	TRBJ2-7	TRBV14	.	TRBD2
TGCGCCAGCAGCTTCGCGGGTGAGAATGAGCAGTTCTTC	CASSFAGENEQFF	TRBJ2-1	TRBV5-1	.	.
TGTGCCAGCAGCTCGTCCTTTTCCGAGCAGTACTTC	CASSSSFSEQYF	TRBJ2-7	TRBV7-9	once	.
TGTGCTAGTGGCTCGACAGGCCACTACGAGCAGTACTTC	CASGSTGHYEQYF	TRBJ2-7	TRBV12-5	.	.
TGCAGCGCCTGGACAGGGGTATATGGCTACACCTTC	CSAWTGVYGYTF	TRBJ1-2	TRBV29-1	.	TRBD1
TGTGCCAGCAACGGACTAGCGAAAGCCGATACGCAGTATTTT	CASNGLAKADTQYF	TRBJ2-3	TRBV28	.	TRBD2
TGTGCCAGCAGCTTAGATTTTAGCGGGGGGCTGGTTCAGACCCAGTACTTC	CASSLDFSGGLVQTQYF	TRBJ2-5	TRBV11-3	.	TRBD2
TGCAGCGTTACAGGGGGCAGTCGTACGGACGAGCAGTACTTC	CSVTGGSRTDEQYF	TRBJ2-7	TRBV29-1	.	TRBD1
TGTGCCAGTAGTCCAGATGGGGCTGGCTACACCTTC	CASSPDGAGYTF	TRBJ1-2	TRBV19	.	.
TGCGCCAGCAATGACGCTCACAGGGGTGAAAATGAAAAACTGTTTTTT	CASNDAHRGENEKLFF	TRBJ1-4	TRBV10-1	.	TRBD1
TGTGCCTGGAGTGTAACAGGGGTGAACTACGAGCAGTACTTC	CAWSVTGVNYEQYF	TRBJ2-7	TRBV30	once	TRBD1
TGTGCCAGTAACAGGGTCGACACCGGGGAGCTGTTTTTT	CASNRVDTGELFF	TRBJ2-2	TRBV19	.	.
TGTGCCAGCAGTGAATTCCGGGGGAATCAAGAGACCCAGTACTTC	CASSEFRGNQETQYF	TRBJ2-5	TRBV2	.	.
TGTGCTAGTGGCCGCCCATCCGGCGGTATCTCCTACGAGCAGTACTTC	CASGRPSGGISYEQYF	TRBJ2-7	TRBV12-5	.	.
TGTGCCAGCAGCTTATTGCGGGCGGGCAACTACAATGAGCAGTTCTTC	CASSLLRAGNYNEQFF	TRBJ2-1	TRBV11-2	.	.
TGTGCCAGCAGCTTAGATCCCGACAGCTACGAGCAGTACTTC	CASSLDPDSYEQYF	TRBJ2-7	TRBV11-3	.	.
TGCGCCAGCAGCCACCTTAAAGAGGGCTCTGGAAACACCATATATTTT	CASSHLKEGSGNTIYF	TRBJ1-3	TRBV4-1	.	.
TGCGCCAGCAGCTTAGAAGCGGAGCTGGATACGCAGTATTTT	CASSLEAELDTQYF	TRBJ2-3	TRBV5-1	.	.
TGTGCCAGCAGCTTGGCCGGGACAGGGAACGAGCAGTACTTC	CASSLAGTGNEQYF	TRBJ2-7	TRBV5-4	.	TRBD1
TGTGCCAGCAGCGCGTTAAGAAGGGGAAAGGGGACTGAAGCTTTCTTT	CASSALRRGKGTEAFF	TRBJ1-1	TRBV9	.	.
TGTGCCATGGGGAGGGATGGGGCCAACGTCCTGACTTTC	CAMGRDGANVLTF	TRBJ2-6	TRBV10-3	.	TRBD2
TGTGCCAGCAGTTTGGGTCAGGGGCCTGAAAAACTGTTTTTT	CASSLGQGPEKLFF	TRBJ1-4	TRBV28	.	.
TGTGCCAGTAGAAGGCGGGGTGGAGAGACCCAGTACTTC	CASRRRGGETQYF	TRBJ2-5	TRBV19	.	.
TGTACCAGCAGTTTAGCGGGGAACAATCAGCCCCAGCATTTT	CTSSLAGNNQPQHF	TRBJ1-5	TRBV27	once	.
TGTGCCAGCAGCTTAGGGGCTAGCGGGGGAATCAATGAGCAGTTCTTC	CASSLGASGGINEQFF	TRBJ2-1	TRBV7-9	.	TRBD2